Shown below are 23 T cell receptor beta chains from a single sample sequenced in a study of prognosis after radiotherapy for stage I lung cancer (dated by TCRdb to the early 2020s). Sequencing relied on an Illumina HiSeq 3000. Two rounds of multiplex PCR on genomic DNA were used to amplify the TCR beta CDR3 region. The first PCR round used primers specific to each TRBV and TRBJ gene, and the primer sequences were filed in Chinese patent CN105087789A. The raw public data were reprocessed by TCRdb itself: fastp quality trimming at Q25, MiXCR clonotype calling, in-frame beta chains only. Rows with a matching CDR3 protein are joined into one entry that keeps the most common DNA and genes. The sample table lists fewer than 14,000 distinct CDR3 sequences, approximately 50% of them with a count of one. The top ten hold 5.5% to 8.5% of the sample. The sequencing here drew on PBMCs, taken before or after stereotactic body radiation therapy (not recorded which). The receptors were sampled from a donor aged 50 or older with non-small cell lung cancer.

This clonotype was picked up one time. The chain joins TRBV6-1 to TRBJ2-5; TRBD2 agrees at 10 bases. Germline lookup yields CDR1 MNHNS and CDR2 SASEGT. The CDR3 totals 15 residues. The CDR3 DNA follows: TGTTCCGGCAGCAAGGGACTAGCGTCCCGGGAGACCCAGTACTTC. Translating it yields CSGSKGLASRETQYF.

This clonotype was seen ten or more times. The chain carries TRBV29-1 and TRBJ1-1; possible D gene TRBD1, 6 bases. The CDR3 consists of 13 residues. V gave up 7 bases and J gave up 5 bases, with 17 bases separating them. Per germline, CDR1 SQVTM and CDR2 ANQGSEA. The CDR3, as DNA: TGCAGCGCGTCCTCTAACAGGGTAACTGAAGCTTTCTTT. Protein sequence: CSASSNRVTEAFF.

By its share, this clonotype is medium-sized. DNA of the CDR3: TGTGCCAGCGGAAATGGGCGGGACGGCGATGAGCAGTTCTTC. Its translation: CASGNGRDGDEQFF. This sequence joins TRBV12-3 or TRBV12-4 and TRBJ2-1; D may be TRBD2 (6 bases). V lost 8 bases to trimming and J lost 8 bases, with 19 bases between them. The length of the CDR3 is 14 residues.

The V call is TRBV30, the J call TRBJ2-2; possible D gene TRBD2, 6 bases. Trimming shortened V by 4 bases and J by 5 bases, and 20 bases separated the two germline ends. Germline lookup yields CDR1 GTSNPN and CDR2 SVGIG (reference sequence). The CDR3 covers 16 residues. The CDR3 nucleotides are TGTGCCTGGACAACCAAATCAGGGAGGAGGACCGGGGAGCTGTTTTTT. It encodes CAWTTKSGRRTGELFF.

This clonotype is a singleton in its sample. CDR3 sequence: CATSRDGQRRGSYEQYF. The CDR3 nucleotides are TGTGCCACCAGCAGAGATGGCCAGCGCAGGGGCTCCTACGAGCAGTACTTC. This chain connects TRBV15 to TRBJ2-7; TRBD1 is a possible D gene (6 bases). The CDR3 consists of 17 residues. V was trimmed by 0 bases and J by 0 bases, leaving 15 bases between them. The V gene's germline CDR1 is LNHNV and CDR2 YYDKDF (reference sequence).

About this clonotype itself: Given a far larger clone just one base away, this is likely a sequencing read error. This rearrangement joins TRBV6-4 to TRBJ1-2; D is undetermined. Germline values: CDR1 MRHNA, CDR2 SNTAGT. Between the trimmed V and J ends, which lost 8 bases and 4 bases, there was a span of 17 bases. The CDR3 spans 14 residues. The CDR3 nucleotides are TGTGCCAGCGCCGCAGTGTCGGTGCGCTATGGCTACACCTTC. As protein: CASAAVSVRYGYTF.

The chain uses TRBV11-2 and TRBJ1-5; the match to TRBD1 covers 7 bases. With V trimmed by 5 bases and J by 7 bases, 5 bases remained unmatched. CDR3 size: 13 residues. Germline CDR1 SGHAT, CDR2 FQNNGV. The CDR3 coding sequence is TGTGCCAGCAGCCCGGGACAGATCCAGCCCCAGCATTTT. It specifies CASSPGQIQPQHF. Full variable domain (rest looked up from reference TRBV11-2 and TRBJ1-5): EAGVAQSPRYKIIEKRQSVAFWCNPISGHATLYWYQQILGQGPKLLIQFQNNGVVDDSQLPKDRFSAERLKGVDSTLKIQPAKLEDSAVYLCASSPGQIQPQHFGDGTRLSIL.

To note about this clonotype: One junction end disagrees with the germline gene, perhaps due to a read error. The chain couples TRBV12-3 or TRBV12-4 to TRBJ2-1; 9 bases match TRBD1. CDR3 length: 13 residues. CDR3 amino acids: CARSDRGFYEKFF. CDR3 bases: TGTGCCAGAAGTGACAGGGGGTTTTATGAGAAGTTCTTC.

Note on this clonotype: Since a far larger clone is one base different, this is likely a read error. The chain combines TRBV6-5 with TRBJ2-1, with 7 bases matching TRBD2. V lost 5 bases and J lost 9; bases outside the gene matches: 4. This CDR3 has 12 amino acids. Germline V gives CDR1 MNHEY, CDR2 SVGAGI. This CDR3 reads CASSPCGGEQFF. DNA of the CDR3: TGTGCCAGCAGTCCGTGCGGGGGTGAGCAGTTCTTC.

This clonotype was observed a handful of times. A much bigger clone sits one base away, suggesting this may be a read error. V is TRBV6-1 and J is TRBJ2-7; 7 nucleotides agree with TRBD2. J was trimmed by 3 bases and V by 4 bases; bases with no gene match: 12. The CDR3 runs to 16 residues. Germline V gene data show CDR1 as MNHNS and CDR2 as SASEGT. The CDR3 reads CASSVGVGRGFYEQYF. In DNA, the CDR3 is TGTGCCAGCAGTGTGGGGGTGGGGCGGGGGTTCTACGAGCAGTACTTC.

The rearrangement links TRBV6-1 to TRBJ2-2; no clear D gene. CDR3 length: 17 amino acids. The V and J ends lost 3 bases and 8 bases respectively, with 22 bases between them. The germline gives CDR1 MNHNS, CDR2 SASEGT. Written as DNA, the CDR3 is TGTGCCAGCAGTGACTTATCTCGGACGGCCGACCGGGGGGAGCTGTTTTTT. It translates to CASSDLSRTADRGELFF.

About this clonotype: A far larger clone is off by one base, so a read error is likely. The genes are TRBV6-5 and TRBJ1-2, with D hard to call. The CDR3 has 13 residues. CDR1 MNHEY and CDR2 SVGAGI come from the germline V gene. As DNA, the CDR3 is TGTTCCAGCAGTAACCCATTGACTGCTGGCTACACCTTC. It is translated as CSSSNPLTAGYTF.

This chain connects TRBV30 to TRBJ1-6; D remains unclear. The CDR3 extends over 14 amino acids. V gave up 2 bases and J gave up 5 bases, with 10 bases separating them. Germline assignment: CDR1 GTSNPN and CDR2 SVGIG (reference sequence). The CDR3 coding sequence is TGTGCCTGGAGTCTGGGCCAAAATAATTCACCCCTCCACTTT. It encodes CAWSLGQNNSPLHF.

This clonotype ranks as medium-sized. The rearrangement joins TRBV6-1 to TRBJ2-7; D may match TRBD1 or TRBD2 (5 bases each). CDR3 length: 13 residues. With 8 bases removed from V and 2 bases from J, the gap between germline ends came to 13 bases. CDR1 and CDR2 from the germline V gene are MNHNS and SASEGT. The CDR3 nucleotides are TGTGCCAGCGGGGACGGATTAACCTACGAGCAGTACTTC. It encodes CASGDGLTYEQYF.

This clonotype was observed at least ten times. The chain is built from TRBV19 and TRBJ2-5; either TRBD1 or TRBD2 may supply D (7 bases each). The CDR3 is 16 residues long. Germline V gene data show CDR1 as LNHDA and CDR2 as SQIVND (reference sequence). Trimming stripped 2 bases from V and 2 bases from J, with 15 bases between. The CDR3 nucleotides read TGTGCCAGTAGTATAACGGGAGGACAGGTACAAGAGACCCAGTACTTC. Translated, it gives CASSITGGQVQETQYF. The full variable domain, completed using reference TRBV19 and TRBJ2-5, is DGGITQSPKYLFRKEGQNVTLSCEQNLNHDAMYWYRQDPGQGLRLIYYSQIVNDFQKGDIAEGYSVSREKKESFPLTVTSAQKNPTAFYLCASSITGGQVQETQYFGPGTRLLVL.

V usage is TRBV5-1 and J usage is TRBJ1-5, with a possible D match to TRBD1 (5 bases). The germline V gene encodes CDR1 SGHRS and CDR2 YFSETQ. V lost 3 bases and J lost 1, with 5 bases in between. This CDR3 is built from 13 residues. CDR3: CASSWDSNQPQHF. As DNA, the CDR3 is TGCGCCAGCAGCTGGGACAGCAATCAGCCCCAGCATTTT.

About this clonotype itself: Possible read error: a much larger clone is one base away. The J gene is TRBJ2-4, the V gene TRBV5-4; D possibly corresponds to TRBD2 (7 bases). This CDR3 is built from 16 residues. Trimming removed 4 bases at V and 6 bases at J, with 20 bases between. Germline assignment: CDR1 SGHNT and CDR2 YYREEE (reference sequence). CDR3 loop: CASSTEGGNLGNIQYF. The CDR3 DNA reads TGTGCCAGCAGCACCGAGGGGGGGAATCTCGGAAACATTCAGTACTTC.

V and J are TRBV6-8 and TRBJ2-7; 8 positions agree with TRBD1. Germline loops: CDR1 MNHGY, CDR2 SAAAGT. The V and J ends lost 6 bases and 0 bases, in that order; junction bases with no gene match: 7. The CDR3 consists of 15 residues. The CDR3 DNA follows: TGTGCCAGCAGAGAAGGACAGGGTGTCTCCTACGAGCAGTACTTC. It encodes CASREGQGVSYEQYF.

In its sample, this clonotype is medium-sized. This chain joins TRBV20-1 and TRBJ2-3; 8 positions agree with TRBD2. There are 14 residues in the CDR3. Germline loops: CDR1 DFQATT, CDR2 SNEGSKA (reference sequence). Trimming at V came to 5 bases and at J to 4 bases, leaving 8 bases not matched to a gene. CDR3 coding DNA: TGCAGTGCTCCCGCGGCGGGGGGATCAGATACGCAGTATTTT. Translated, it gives CSAPAAGGSDTQYF.

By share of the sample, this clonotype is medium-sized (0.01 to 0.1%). The CDR3 region has the DNA TGTGCCAGCAGTTTCTTTGGTTTCGGGGCTCCTTACAATGAGCAGTTCTTC. Amino acid sequence: CASSFFGFGAPYNEQFF. The chain combines TRBV12-3 or TRBV12-4 with TRBJ2-1; tentatively, D is TRBD1 or TRBD2 (5 bases each). The CDR3 totals 17 residues. Trimming took 3 bases from V and 4 from J, leaving 19 bases between them.

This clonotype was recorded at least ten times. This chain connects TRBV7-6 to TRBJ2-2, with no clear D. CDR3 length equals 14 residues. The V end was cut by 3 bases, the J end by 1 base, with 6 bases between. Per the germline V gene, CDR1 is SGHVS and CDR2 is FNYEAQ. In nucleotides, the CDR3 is TGTGCCAGCAGCTTCAATCAGAACACCGGGGAGCTGTTTTTT. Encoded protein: CASSFNQNTGELFF.

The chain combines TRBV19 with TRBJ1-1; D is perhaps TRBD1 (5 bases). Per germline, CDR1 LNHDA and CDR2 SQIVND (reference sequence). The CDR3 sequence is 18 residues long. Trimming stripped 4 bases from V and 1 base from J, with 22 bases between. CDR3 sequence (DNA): TGTGCCAGTAGTAGTATAGCGCGGCGGGGAGGGGCGAACACTGAAGCTTTCTTT. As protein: CASSSIARRGGANTEAFF.

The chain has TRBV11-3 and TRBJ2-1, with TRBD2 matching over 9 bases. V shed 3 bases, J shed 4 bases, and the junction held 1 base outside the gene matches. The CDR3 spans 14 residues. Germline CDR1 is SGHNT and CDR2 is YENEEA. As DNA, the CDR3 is TGTGCCAGCAGCTTCGCGGGGGGGTACAATGAGCAGTTCTTC. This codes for CASSFAGGYNEQFF.